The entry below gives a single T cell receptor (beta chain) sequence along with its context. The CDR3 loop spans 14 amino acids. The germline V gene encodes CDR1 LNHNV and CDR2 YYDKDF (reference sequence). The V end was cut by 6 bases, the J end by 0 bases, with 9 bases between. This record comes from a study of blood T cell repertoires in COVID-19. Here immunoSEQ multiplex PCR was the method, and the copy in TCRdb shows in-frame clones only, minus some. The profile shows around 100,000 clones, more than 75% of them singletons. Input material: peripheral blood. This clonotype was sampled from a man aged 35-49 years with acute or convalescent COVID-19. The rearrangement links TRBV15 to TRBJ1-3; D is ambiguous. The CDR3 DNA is TGTGCCACCAGTACGGGAGACTCTGGAAACACCATATATTTT. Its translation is CATSTGDSGNTIYF.